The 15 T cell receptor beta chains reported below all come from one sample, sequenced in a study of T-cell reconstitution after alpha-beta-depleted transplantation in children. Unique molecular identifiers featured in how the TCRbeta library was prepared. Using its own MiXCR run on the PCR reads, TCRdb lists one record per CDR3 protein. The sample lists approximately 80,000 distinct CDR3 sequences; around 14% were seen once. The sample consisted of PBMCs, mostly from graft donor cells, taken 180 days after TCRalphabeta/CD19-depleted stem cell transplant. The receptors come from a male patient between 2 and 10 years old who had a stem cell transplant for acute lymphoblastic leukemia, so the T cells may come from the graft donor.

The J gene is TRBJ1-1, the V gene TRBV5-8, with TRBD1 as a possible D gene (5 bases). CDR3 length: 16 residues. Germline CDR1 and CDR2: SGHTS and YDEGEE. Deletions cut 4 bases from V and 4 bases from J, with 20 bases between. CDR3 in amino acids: CASSRTFQGGSTEAFF. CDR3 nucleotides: TGTGCCAGCAGCCGTACGTTCCAGGGAGGTAGCACTGAAGCTTTCTTT.

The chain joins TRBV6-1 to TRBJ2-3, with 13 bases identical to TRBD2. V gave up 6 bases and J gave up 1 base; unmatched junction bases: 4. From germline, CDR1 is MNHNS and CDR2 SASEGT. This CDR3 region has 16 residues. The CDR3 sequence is CASRRGTSGGTDTQYF. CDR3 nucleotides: TGTGCCAGCAGGAGGGGGACTAGCGGGGGCACAGATACGCAGTATTTT.

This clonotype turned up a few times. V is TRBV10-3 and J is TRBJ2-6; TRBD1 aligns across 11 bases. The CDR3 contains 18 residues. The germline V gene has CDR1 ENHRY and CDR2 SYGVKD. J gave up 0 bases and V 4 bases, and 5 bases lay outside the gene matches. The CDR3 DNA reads TGTGCCATCAGTGGGGACAGGGGGATCCCCTCTGGGGCCAACGTCCTGACTTTC. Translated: CAISGDRGIPSGANVLTF.

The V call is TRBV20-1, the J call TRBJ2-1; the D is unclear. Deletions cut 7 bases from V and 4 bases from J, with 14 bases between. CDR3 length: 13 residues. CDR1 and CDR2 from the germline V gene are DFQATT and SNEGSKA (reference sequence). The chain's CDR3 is CSVGRPEYNEQFF. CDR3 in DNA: TGCAGTGTCGGGCGTCCGGAGTACAATGAGCAGTTCTTC.

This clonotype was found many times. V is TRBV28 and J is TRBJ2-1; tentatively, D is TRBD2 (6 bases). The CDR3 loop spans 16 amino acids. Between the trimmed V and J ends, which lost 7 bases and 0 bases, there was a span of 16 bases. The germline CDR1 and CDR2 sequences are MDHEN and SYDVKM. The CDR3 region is CASNQIPGSSYNEQFF. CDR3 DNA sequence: TGTGCCAGCAACCAAATTCCCGGGAGCTCCTACAATGAGCAGTTCTTC.

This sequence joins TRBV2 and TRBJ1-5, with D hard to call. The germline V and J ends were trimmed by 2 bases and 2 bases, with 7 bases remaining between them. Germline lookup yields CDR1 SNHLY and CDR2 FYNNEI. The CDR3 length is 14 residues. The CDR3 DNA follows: TGTGCCAGCAGTGAAAGGAGGGGCAATCAGCCCCAGCATTTT. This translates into CASSERRGNQPQHF.

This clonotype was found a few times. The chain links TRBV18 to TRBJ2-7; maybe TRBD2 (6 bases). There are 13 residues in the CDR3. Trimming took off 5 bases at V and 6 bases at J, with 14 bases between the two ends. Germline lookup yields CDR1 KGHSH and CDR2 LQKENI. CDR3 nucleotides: TGTGCCAGCTCATCAGGGACTTTTTTCGAGCAGTACTTC. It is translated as CASSSGTFFEQYF.

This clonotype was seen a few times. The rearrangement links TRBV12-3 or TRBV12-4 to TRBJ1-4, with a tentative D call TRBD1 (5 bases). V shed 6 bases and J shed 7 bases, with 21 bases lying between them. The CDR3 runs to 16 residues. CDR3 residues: CASRLSFGAASEKLFF. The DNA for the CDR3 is TGTGCCAGCAGGCTGAGCTTTGGGGCAGCAAGTGAAAAACTGTTTTTT.

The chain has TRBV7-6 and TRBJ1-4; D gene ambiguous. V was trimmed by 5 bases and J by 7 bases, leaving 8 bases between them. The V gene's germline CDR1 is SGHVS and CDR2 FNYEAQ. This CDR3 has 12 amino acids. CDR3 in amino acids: CASSNSGEKLFF. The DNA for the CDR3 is TGTGCCAGCAGCAATTCTGGTGAAAAACTGTTTTTT.

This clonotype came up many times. The CDR3 bases are TGCAGTGCTAGACTAACAGGGGGCGAGCAGTACTTC. Its protein is CSARLTGGEQYF. The rearrangement uses TRBV20-1 and TRBJ2-7, with TRBD1 matching 8 bases. The length of the CDR3 is 12 residues. Germline V CDR1 and CDR2: DFQATT, SNEGSKA (reference sequence). V trimming: 2 bases; J trimming: 6 bases; junction bases outside the gene matches: 3.

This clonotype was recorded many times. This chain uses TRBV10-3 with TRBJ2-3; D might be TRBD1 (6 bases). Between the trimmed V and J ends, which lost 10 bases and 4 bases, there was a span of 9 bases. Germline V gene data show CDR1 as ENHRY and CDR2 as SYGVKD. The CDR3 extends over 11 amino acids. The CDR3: CATTGPDTQYF. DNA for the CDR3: TGTGCCACTACAGGGCCAGATACGCAGTATTTT.

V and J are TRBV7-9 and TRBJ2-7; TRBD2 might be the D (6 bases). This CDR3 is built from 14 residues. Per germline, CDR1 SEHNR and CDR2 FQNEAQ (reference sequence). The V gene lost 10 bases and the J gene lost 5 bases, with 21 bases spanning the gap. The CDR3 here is CAILEGIGSHEQYF. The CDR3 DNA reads TGTGCCATCCTGGAGGGGATAGGGAGCCACGAGCAGTACTTC.

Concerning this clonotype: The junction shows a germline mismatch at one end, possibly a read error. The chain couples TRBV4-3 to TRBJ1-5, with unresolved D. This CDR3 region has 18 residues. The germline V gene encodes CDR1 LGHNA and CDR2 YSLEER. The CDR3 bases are TGCGCCAACAGCCAAGTTGGTATCTCTACTATGGGCAATCAGCCCCAGCATTTT. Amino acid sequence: CANSQVGISTMGNQPQHF.

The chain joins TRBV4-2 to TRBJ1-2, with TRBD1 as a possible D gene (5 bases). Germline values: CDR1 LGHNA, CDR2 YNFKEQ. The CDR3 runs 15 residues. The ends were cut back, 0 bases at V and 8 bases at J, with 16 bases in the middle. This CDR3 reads CASSQDLRPEGGYTF. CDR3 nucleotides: TGTGCCAGCAGCCAAGATCTACGGCCCGAGGGGGGCTACACCTTC.

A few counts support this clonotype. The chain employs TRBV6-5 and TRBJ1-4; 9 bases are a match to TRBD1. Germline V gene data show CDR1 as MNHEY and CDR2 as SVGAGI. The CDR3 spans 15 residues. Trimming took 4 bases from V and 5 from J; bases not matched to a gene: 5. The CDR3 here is CASSFTGTGNEKLFF. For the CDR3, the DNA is TGTGCCAGCAGTTTCACCGGGACAGGGAATGAAAAACTGTTTTTT.